This T cell receptor (beta chain) emerged from a study of blood T cells in healthy people across ages. General study points: Older individuals had lower TCR beta diversity per million T cells (the decline was roughly linear). Strong correlation linked observed beta diversity and percent naive T cells. The authors considered diversity estimates from one million T cells to be underestimates.

Alongside a J-beta primer mix, a sample-barcoded 5' primer served in a second PCR lasting about 7 to 12 cycles. TCRdb called the 5' RACE reads again in MiXCR, with one record for every CDR3 protein. The sample holds roughly 500,000 distinct CDR3 sequences; 27% are singletons and the top ten take about a fifth. Points on this clonotype: Its antigen is still unknown.

The CDR3 has 15 residues. V lost 5 bases to trimming and J lost 0 bases, with 14 bases between them. Looked up from germline, CDR1 is MNHEY and CDR2 is SVGAGI. The J gene is TRBJ2-7, the V gene TRBV6-5, with D perhaps being TRBD1 or TRBD2 (5 bases each). Input material: blood. The TCR originated in a woman aged 65 to 85 in good health. The CDR3 region is CASSPQFGGSYEQYF. CDR3 bases: TGTGCCAGCAGTCCCCAGTTTGGGGGCTCCTACGAGCAGTACTTC.